This passage covers 7 T cell receptor beta chains from one sample sequenced in a study of preoperative IRX-2 immunotherapy in early breast cancer. Sequenced by immunoSEQ multiplex PCR; TCRdb stores in-frame clones only, minus some. This repertoire shows 25,000 or so clones, roughly nine tenths found once; its top ten account for approximately 9%. Stated treatment: preoperative locoregional IRX-2 cytokine immunotherapy. The starting material was tumor tissue, obtained after IRX-2 immunotherapy. The receptors here all came from a human donor with breast cancer.

The chain combines TRBV7-2 with TRBJ2-3; D remains unclear. This CDR3 comprises 12 residues. The ends were cut back, 5 bases at V and 2 bases at J, with 5 bases in the middle. From germline, CDR1 is SGHTA and CDR2 FQGNSA. The CDR3 region is CASSPYTDTQYF. In DNA form, the CDR3 reads TGTGCCAGCAGCCCCTACACAGATACGCAGTATTTT.

The J gene is TRBJ1-5, the V gene TRBV7-2; D not resolved. CDR3 length equals 15 residues. CDR1 is SGHTA, CDR2 FQGNSA, per germline. The V gene lost 1 base and the J gene lost 7 bases, with 14 bases spanning the gap. In DNA, the CDR3 is TGTGCCAGCAGCTTAGAGGTTGAACGCCGGCAGCCCCAGCATTTT. It is translated as CASSLEVERRQPQHF. The variable domain in full, completed from reference TRBV7-2 and TRBJ1-5, reads GAGVSQSPSNKVTEKGKDVELRCDPISGHTALYWYRQSLGQGLEFLIYFQGNSAPDKSGLPSDRFSAERTGGSVSTLTIQRTQQEDSAVYLCASSLEVERRQPQHFGDGTRLSIL.

The chain carries TRBV5-5 and TRBJ1-1; D is uncertain. V was clipped by 2 bases and J by 4 bases, with 12 bases between them. The CDR3 contains 14 residues. The germline V gene encodes CDR1 SGHKS and CDR2 YYEKEE (reference sequence). CDR3 coding DNA: TGTGCCAGCAGCTTTCTACGGGGAGCCACTGAAGCTTTCTTT. Translated: CASSFLRGATEAFF.

V gene TRBV30 combines with J gene TRBJ2-2; 10 nucleotides agree with TRBD1. In germline, CDR1 is GTSNPN, CDR2 SVGIG (reference sequence). The CDR3 totals 15 residues. V lost 0 bases, J lost 6 bases, and 4 bases stayed unmatched. The CDR3 sequence: CAWSVPTGGSGELFF. CDR3 sequence (DNA): TGTGCCTGGAGTGTACCGACAGGGGGCTCCGGGGAGCTGTTTTTT.

The chain links TRBV7-2 to TRBJ2-7; TRBD2 matches at 8 bases. Germline assignment: CDR1 SGHTA and CDR2 FQGNSA. The V gene end was trimmed by 5 bases and the J gene end by 5 bases; junction bases not matched to a gene: 5. The CDR3 runs to 13 residues. CDR3 nucleotides: TGTGCCAGCAGCCGGGGGGGGTCCCACGAGCAGTACTTC. Protein: CASSRGGSHEQYF.

The chain links TRBV4-1 to TRBJ1-4; TRBD1 aligns across 9 bases. With V trimmed by 0 bases and J by 8 bases, 7 bases remained unmatched. CDR3 length: 16 residues. CDR1 and CDR2 from the germline V gene are MGHRA and YSYEKL. CDR3 protein: CASSQDWGQGEEKLFF. Written as DNA, the CDR3 is TGCGCCAGCAGCCAAGATTGGGGACAGGGTGAGGAAAAACTGTTTTTT.

This chain joins TRBV10-3 and TRBJ1-1, with D unresolved. V was shortened by 0 bases and J by 6 bases, with 8 bases between the two germline ends. Germline CDR1 is ENHRY and CDR2 is SYGVKD. The CDR3 length is 13 residues. The CDR3 loop is CAISESTVSEAFF. The CDR3 nucleotides read TGTGCCATCAGTGAGTCGACGGTTTCTGAAGCTTTCTTT.